These T cell receptor beta chains were read from a single sample in a study of cytomegalovirus exposure and HLA in healthy donors. Profiling relied on immunoSEQ multiplex PCR, and the TCRdb table lists in-frame clones only, not all of them. Of 150,000 or so clones in the sample, roughly 81% are singletons; the top ten hold about 2.1%. What was sequenced was PBMCs. These receptors came from a man younger than 35 in good health and CMV-seropositive. CDR3s include the opening cysteine and the closing phenylalanine or tryptophan. The D gene is left open where the match is weak. Clone sizes are given selectively: once, few, many, or a class where the clone is expanded.

j_gene | d_gene | v_gene | abundance | CDR3nt | CDR3aa
TRBJ1-6 | TRBD1 | TRBV7-3 | . | TGTGCCAGCAGCTTAAGGGCAGGGGGCGATTCACCCCTCCACTTT | CASSLRAGGDSPLHF
TRBJ2-4 | . | TRBV19 | . | TGTGCCAGTAGACCGGGACAAGAATCAAACAGTCAGTACTTC | CASRPGQESNSQYF
TRBJ2-5 | TRBD2 | TRBV6-6 | . | TGTGCCAGCAGTGCCCCAGCGGGACTAGAAGAGACCCAGTACTTC | CASSAPAGLEETQYF
TRBJ1-2 | TRBD1 | TRBV6-6 | . | TGTGCCAGCAGTCCCAGGGGGCGAGATGGCTACACCTTC | CASSPRGRDGYTF
TRBJ2-7 | . | TRBV13 | . | TGTGCCAGCAGCTTAGACAGAAACACCTACGAGCAGTACTTC | CASSLDRNTYEQYF
TRBJ1-5 | TRBD1 | TRBV4-3 | . | TGCGCCAGCAGCCAAGACTGGGACAGTGGGAATCAGCCCCAGCATTTT | CASSQDWDSGNQPQHF
TRBJ1-1 | . | TRBV4-1 | . | TGCGCCAGCAGCCAACCCAAGAACACTGAAGCTTTCTTT | CASSQPKNTEAFF
TRBJ2-1 | . | TRBV11-3 | few | TGTGCCAGCAGCTCAGGGGCCAGCTCCTACAATGAGCAGTTCTTC | CASSSGASSYNEQFF
TRBJ2-3 | TRBD2 | TRBV18 | . | TGTGCCAGCTCACCATTACAGGCTCAGCTCGGGGGGGATACGCAGTATTTT | CASSPLQAQLGGDTQYF
TRBJ1-6 | . | TRBV11-3 | . | TGTGCCAGCTCCCCGGGTGGCTCACCCCTCCACTTT | CASSPGGSPLHF
TRBJ2-1 | TRBD1 | TRBV27 | . | TGTGCCAGCAGGACAGGGATTTATGAGCAGTTCTTC | CASRTGIYEQFF
TRBJ2-7 | . | TRBV29-1 | . | TGCAGCGTTGAAGTTGAGCAAATTAGCTCCTACGAGCAGTACTTC | CSVEVEQISSYEQYF
TRBJ2-7 | TRBD2 | TRBV7-2 | . | TGTGCCAGCAGCTTAGACCTGACTAGCGGGGTCTACGAGCAGTACTTC | CASSLDLTSGVYEQYF
TRBJ2-1 | . | TRBV6-1 | . | TGTGCCAGCAGTGAGTACTACAATGAGCAGTTCTTC | CASSEYYNEQFF
TRBJ1-5 | TRBD1 | TRBV18 | . | TGTGCCAGCTCACCACCCGGACAGGGGGCTCAGCCCCAGCATTTT | CASSPPGQGAQPQHF
TRBJ1-2 | . | TRBV6-1 | . | TGTGCCAGCACCGACACAGGGCTCTATGGCTACACCTTC | CASTDTGLYGYTF
TRBJ2-5 | TRBD2 | TRBV15 | . | TGTGCCACCAGCAGGCGACTAGCGGGGGGCCCCCAAGAGACCCAGTACTTC | CATSRRLAGGPQETQYF
TRBJ1-2 | TRBD1 | TRBV7-9 | . | TGTGCCAGCAGCTTAGGACAGGGGGCCTATGGCTACACCTTC | CASSLGQGAYGYTF
TRBJ1-4 | TRBD1 | TRBV6-1 | . | TGTGCCAGCAGTGCCGGGACAGGCAAAAGTGAAAAACTGTTTTTT | CASSAGTGKSEKLFF
TRBJ2-7 | TRBD1 | TRBV18 | . | TGTGCCAGCTCACCCATGACAGGGGCCGAGCAGTACTTC | CASSPMTGAEQYF
TRBJ1-6 | . | TRBV13 | few | TGTGCCAGCAGCTCAAGTAAGCGATTCGGCTCCTATAATTCACCCCTCCACTTT | CASSSSKRFGSYNSPLHF
TRBJ1-1 | . | TRBV7-2 | . | TGTGCCAGCAGCTTAACGCCCCCGGACAGGAACACTGAAGCTTTCTTT | CASSLTPPDRNTEAFF
TRBJ2-7 | . | TRBV6-1 | once | TGTGCCAGCAGTGAAAGTGACAGAGGCGAGCAGTACTTC | CASSESDRGEQYF
TRBJ1-4 | . | TRBV7-9 | . | TGTTCCAGCAGCTTAGCGTACGGGGTAGCGAGGGAAAAACTGTTTTTT | CSSSLAYGVAREKLFF
TRBJ2-7 | TRBD1 | TRBV4-3 | . | TGCGCCAGCAGCCAAGATTTTGGGGCAGGGGGTTCCTACGAGCAGTACTTC | CASSQDFGAGGSYEQYF
TRBJ2-3 | . | TRBV4-3 | . | TGCGCCAGCAGCCAAGCACGGGGTAGCACAGATACGCAGTATTTT | CASSQARGSTDTQYF
TRBJ2-7 | . | TRBV2 | . | TGTGCCCTAACAACCCAGGCCTACGAGCAGTACTTC | CALTTQAYEQYF
TRBJ1-5 | . | TRBV30 | . | TGTGCCTGGAGTGTGAAATTCGGTGAATATAGCAATCAGCCCCAGCATTTT | CAWSVKFGEYSNQPQHF
TRBJ1-2 | TRBD1 | TRBV7-9 | once | TGTGCCAGCAGCCTTGGGACAGGGTGGGATGGCTACACCTTC | CASSLGTGWDGYTF
TRBJ1-1 | . | TRBV5-1 | . | TGCGCCAGCAGGCAGGGGCGCACGAACACTGAAGCTTTCTTT | CASRQGRTNTEAFF
TRBJ1-2 | TRBD1 | TRBV18 | . | TGTGCCAGCTCACCGAGGACAGGGGACTATGGCTACACCTTC | CASSPRTGDYGYTF
TRBJ1-2 | . | TRBV6-5 | . | TGTGCCAGCAGCCCTGCGGGCGGGTACTATGGCTACACCTTC | CASSPAGGYYGYTF
TRBJ2-1 | TRBD1 | TRBV6-6 | . | TGTGCCAGCAGTCCCGTCTCGGGACAGGGTTACAATGAGCAGTTCTTC | CASSPVSGQGYNEQFF
TRBJ2-2 | . | TRBV5-6 | . | TGTGCCAGCAGCTTGGCCCTGGGGGCTTCGAACACCGGGGAGCTGTTTTTT | CASSLALGASNTGELFF
TRBJ1-1 | TRBD1 | TRBV18 | . | TGTGCCAGCTCTCGGACAGGGACGACTGAAGCTTTCTTT | CASSRTGTTEAFF
TRBJ1-2 | . | TRBV6-1 | . | TGTGCCAGCAGTAACGGTCGGACGGGGAACTATGGCTACACCTTC | CASSNGRTGNYGYTF
TRBJ2-5 | TRBD1 | TRBV7-7 | . | TGTGCCAGCAGCTCCGACAGGGCCCAGTACTTC | CASSSDRAQYF
TRBJ2-7 | TRBD2 | TRBV6-5 | few | TGTGCCAGCAGTTCCACGGGGGGCTCCTACGAGCAGTACTTC | CASSSTGGSYEQYF
TRBJ2-1 | . | TRBV25-1 | . | TGTGCCAGCACAGGGGCCGGGGGGGAGCAGTTCTTC | CASTGAGGEQFF
TRBJ1-4 | . | TRBV15 | . | TGTGCCACCAGCAGAGGGGGGGAGAGGACTAATGAAAAACTGTTTTTT | CATSRGGERTNEKLFF
TRBJ2-1 | . | TRBV2 | . | TGTGCCAGCAACGCGGGGGCCCCCTACAATGAGCAGTTCTTC | CASNAGAPYNEQFF
TRBJ1-1 | . | TRBV6-6 | . | TGTGCCAGCAGTTGGGGGGACACTGAAGCTTTCTTT | CASSWGDTEAFF
TRBJ2-1 | TRBD1 | TRBV7-9 | once | TGTGCCAGCAGCTCCGGGGCAGGGGGATACGAGCAGTTCTTC | CASSSGAGGYEQFF
TRBJ2-6 | . | TRBV23-1 | . | TGCGCCAGCAGTCAATCATCGGGGGATTCTGGGGCCAACGTCCTGACTTTC | CASSQSSGDSGANVLTF
TRBJ2-1 | . | TRBV6-6 | . | TGTGCCAGCAGTTACGGCGGACTATCTGGAGGTGAGCAGTTCTTC | CASSYGGLSGGEQFF
TRBJ1-2 | . | TRBV6-5 | . | TGTGCCAGCAGTTACAGTGAGGGCTACTATGGCTACACCTTC | CASSYSEGYYGYTF
TRBJ1-4 | TRBD1 | TRBV9 | . | TGTGCCAGCAGCGTGGGACAGGGGGTGACCAATGAAAAACTGTTTTTT | CASSVGQGVTNEKLFF
TRBJ1-2 | TRBD1 | TRBV7-9 | once | TGTGCCAGCGCTGGACAGGGGCCCCTTGGTGGCTACACCTTC | CASAGQGPLGGYTF